The subject of this entry is one T cell receptor (beta chain). Its specific antigen is unknown. No quality values exist for individual bases; no much larger clone is one base distant. CD4+ T cells from unexposed donors were collected before the COVID-19 pandemic (2011-2018). Following 10 days of culture, the EasySep CD4+ T cell isolation kit was used to isolate CD4+ T cells. Unexposed donor CD4+ T cells were tested for reactivity to SARS-CoV-2 S and N and four common cold coronavirus spike pools, as cell number allowed. Each well held millions of PBMCs cultured in IMDM containing roughly 5% human AB serum and around 10 IU/ml IL-2. Half of the culture medium was replaced with fresh IL-2-containing medium on days 3 and 7. In general, every peptide culture condition was set up in three replicate wells. Leukapheresis product for the unexposed donors was purchased commercially. Ficoll-Paque PLUS gradient centrifugation was used to isolate PBMCs from leukapheresis product or whole blood. PBMCs were either cryopreserved at -140°C or used fresh in the expansion assay. The QIAamp Micro DNA Kit was used to extract genomic DNA from the CD4+ T cells.

The sample belongs to a study of CD4 T cells in relation to SARS-CoV-2 and coronaviruses (TCRdb year 2021). Broadly, across the study: In the ViraFEST assay, PBMCs were cultured with antigen for under 13 days, after which TCR beta CDR3s were sequenced to identify antigen-specific clonal expansions. The negative reference condition was either a culture with an HIV-1 Nef peptide pool or a culture with no peptide. HLA restriction was mapped for shared crossreactive spike epitopes using patient-derived lymphoblastoid cell lines. At the level of individual TCR clonotypes, the study measured memory CD4+ T cell crossreactivity between SARS-CoV-2 spike protein and common cold coronavirus spike proteins. Samples from a few pre-COVID donors and the naive versus memory experiments were sequenced with the Adaptive Biotechnologies TCR-sequencing kit; other data were Illumina-based. Expansion assays from other donors in the study were sequenced with a different, Illumina-based TCR-beta assay. Here is what the overall study found, with its caveats: Approximately 69% of donors had memory CD4+ clonotypes that crossrecognized SARS-CoV-2 and at least one common cold coronavirus spike. Small numbers of patients and of tested TCRs limited the study. Crossreactive clones showed significantly weaker SARS-CoV-2-driven expansion than monoreactive clones, consistent with antigenic imprinting. Crossreactivity analysis centred on spike protein, so crossreactivity against other viral proteins was not assessed. No donor contributed both pre-pandemic and post-infection samples, which limited tracing the source of pre-existing responses.

From the germline V gene, CDR1 is LGHNA and CDR2 is YSLEER. The trim is 0 bases for V and 4 bases for J, with a gap of 12 bases between the germline ends. The CDR3, from cysteine to phenylalanine, totals 15 residues. Solely the CDR3 DNA is kept, with 45 bases framed from the first base. Receptor amplification or capture employed the immunoSEQ multiplex PCR assay. As for how the authors treated the data: During preprocessing, nonproductive sequences were removed, as were CDR3s that did not start with C, did not end with F or W, or were shorter than 7 amino acids. The MANAFEST web app was used to call antigen-specific clonotypes on the basis of expansion compared with the reference and with other culture wells. A clone counted as positive if significantly expanded in 2 of 3 replicate wells versus the reference culture at FDR below 0.05. To be called positive, a clone also had to show significant expansion compared with every other tandem well and an odds ratio greater than 5. CDR3 homology was quantified as pairwise Levenshtein distance, calculated with the stringdist R package after three terminal residues were trimmed from each end. As stored in TCRdb, this immuneACCESS dataset retains in-frame rearrangements with V and J assigned. A fraction of the clones does not appear; measured against another copy, unresolved V genes explain less than half of the discrepancy, and the remainder lacks a known reason. The DNA gave D and trimming, while V, J and clone size come from that table. The sample table contains about 29,000 clones; only one count was recorded for approximately 79% of them. The top ten hold 12% of the sample.

This clonotype originated in a human donor in good health. Sequencing used CD4+ T cells from PBMCs, cultured in vitro. The chain couples TRBV4-3 to TRBJ2-5, and perhaps TRBD2 as D gene, on 6 matching bases. The CDR3 here reads CASSQDPGGVETQYF. At the DNA level, the sequence is TGCGCCAGCAGCCAAGATCCAGGAGGGGTAGAGACCCAGTACTTC.